This TCR beta chain was retrieved from a study of blood T cell repertoires in COVID-19. Looking at the study overall: The United States, Italy and Spain supplied acute and convalescent COVID-19 samples. The cDNA or gDNA used as material had been derived from T cells, B-cell-depleted T cells, or PBMCs.

A Seattle source enrolled patients during active infection and followed them longitudinally. The CDR3 consists of 15 residues. The V and J ends lost 7 bases and 2 bases respectively, with 17 bases between them. CDR1 and CDR2 from the germline V gene are LNHDA and SQIVND (reference sequence). The authors' processing: For nucleated cells, counts were estimated from reference gene primer amplification. Repertoires were generated with immunoSEQ multiplex PCR, while TCRdb's copy carries only in-frame clones and drops some. Clone size and the V and J calls come from that table; the DNA yielded D and trimming. The sample includes 270,000 or so clones, around 90% of them seen just once. This clone was found once.

The receptor comes from a woman aged 60-75 years with COVID-19, enrolled during active disease. The chain uses TRBV19 and TRBJ1-2; perhaps TRBD1 as D (6 bases). The sample was peripheral blood. DNA of the CDR3: TGTGCCAGTAAGAAGGACGAGAGGGGGAACTATGGCTACACCTTC. It specifies CASKKDERGNYGYTF.